Reported below is one T cell receptor beta chain. The sample belongs to a study of T cell changes during pregnancy in multiple sclerosis. Trimming took off 0 bases at V and 4 bases at J, with 12 bases between the two ends. Germline V CDR1 and CDR2: MNHEY, SVGAGI. The CDR3 spans 15 residues. Using immunoSEQ multiplex PCR, the repertoire was profiled, and TCRdb retains in-frame clones only, with some absent. The top ten clones hold roughly 13% of a sample with 30,000 to 45,000 clones, more than 85% of them seen once. Here the sequenced sample was CD8+ T cells from peripheral blood mononuclear cells, taken in the first trimester of pregnancy. The sequence was obtained from a female donor with multiple sclerosis, enrolled in a pregnancy study. The chain links TRBV6-5 to TRBJ1-1; D gene uncertain. CDR3 loop: CASSYSTPSPTEAFF. The CDR3 DNA reads as TGTGCCAGCAGTTACTCGACACCCAGCCCCACTGAAGCTTTCTTT.